This T cell receptor (beta chain) came from a study of blood T cell repertoires in COVID-19. Whole-study context: Sample material is recorded as cDNA or gDNA derived from T cells, B-cell-depleted T cells, or PBMCs.

Per the germline V gene, CDR1 is LNHNV and CDR2 is YYDKDF (reference sequence). The J segment lost 4 bases and the V segment lost 7 bases, leaving 5 bases of the junction unmatched. The CDR3 is 14 amino acids. Sequencing used immunoSEQ multiplex PCR; TCRdb keeps in-frame clones, though not all of them. This sample yields about 68,000 clones, of which 65% to 80% are seen a single time; roughly 10% belongs to the top ten. The material sequenced was peripheral blood. The rearrangement links TRBV15 to TRBJ2-7; TRBD2 aligns across 12 bases. The source of this sequence is a woman aged 50 to 60 with acute or convalescent COVID-19. This chain's CDR3 is CATTKGLAGYEQYF. In DNA, the CDR3 is TGTGCCACCACCAAAGGACTAGCGGGGTACGAGCAGTACTTC.